A single sample is the source of the 29 T cell receptor beta chains below, sequenced in a study of cytomegalovirus exposure and HLA in healthy donors (dated by TCRdb to the late 2010s). Receptor amplification or capture employed the immunoSEQ multiplex PCR assay. For the multiplex PCR, a mixture combining 60 forward primers for TCR Vbeta segments and 13 reverse primers for TCR Jbeta segments was used. This immuneACCESS table, as held by TCRdb, lists in-frame sequences with V and J called but not all clones. Of the missing ones, under half trace to an unresolved V gene in checked studies; the others have no known cause. The sample table holds roughly 170,000 clones, of which about 80% were seen once. The ten largest clones represent roughly 0.65% of the sample. Sequencing input: PBMCs. Source of these receptors: a boy aged 5-17 years in good health and CMV-seronegative.

The V call is TRBV6-5, the J call TRBJ1-2, with TRBD1 matching 10 bases. The CDR3 consists of 15 residues. Germline CDR1 MNHEY, CDR2 SVGAGI. The V and J ends lost 5 bases and 3 bases, in that order; junction bases with no gene match: 6. DNA of the CDR3: TGTGCCAGCAGTCCTTGGACAGGGGGGGACTATGGCTACACCTTC. Translating gives CASSPWTGGDYGYTF.

The CDR3 coding sequence is TGTGCCAGCAGCCACTTGGGGGACACGACTAATGAAAAACTGTTTTTT. Residues: CASSHLGDTTNEKLFF. The J gene is TRBJ1-4, the V gene TRBV14, with D tentatively TRBD1 (6 bases). Germline lookup yields CDR1 SGHDN and CDR2 FVKESK. With 3 bases removed from V and 2 bases from J, the gap between germline ends came to 13 bases. This CDR3 is built from 16 residues.

The rearrangement uses TRBV14 and TRBJ2-7; D call uncertain. Trimming left V 4 bases short and J 2 bases short, with 3 bases between. Germline V gene lookup returns CDR1 SGHDN and CDR2 FVKESK. The CDR3 length is 11 residues. The DNA for the CDR3 is TGTGCCAGCAGCCGAGCCTACGAGCAGTACTTC. This codes for CASSRAYEQYF.

This chain links TRBV6-5 with TRBJ2-1, with D maybe TRBD1 (6 bases). From germline, CDR1 is MNHEY and CDR2 SVGAGI. This CDR3 is 15 amino acids long. Trimming removed 8 bases from V and 2 bases from J, with 16 bases in between. CDR3 residues: CASGDTGLTYNEQFF. Here the CDR3 DNA reads TGTGCCAGCGGCGATACAGGGTTGACCTACAATGAGCAGTTCTTC.

The chain recombines TRBV6-5 with TRBJ1-2; weak D call: TRBD1 (5 bases). There are 13 residues in the CDR3. Germline assignment: CDR1 MNHEY and CDR2 SVGAGI. The ends were cut back, 6 bases at V and 5 bases at J, with 13 bases in the middle. The CDR3 nucleotides read TGTGCCAGCAGCATCATGGAGGGGTATGGCTACACCTTC. Protein sequence: CASSIMEGYGYTF.

The rearrangement joins TRBV7-9 to TRBJ1-2, with 8 bases lining up with TRBD1. Looked up from germline, CDR1 is SEHNR and CDR2 is FQNEAQ (reference sequence). The CDR3 consists of 15 residues. The V gene end was trimmed by 1 base and the J gene end by 4 bases; junction bases not matched to a gene: 5. The CDR3 DNA reads as TGTGCCAGCAGCTTAGTACAGGGGGGCACCTATGGCTACACCTTC. It translates to CASSLVQGGTYGYTF.

This chain connects TRBV5-5 to TRBJ1-2, with unresolved D. CDR1 is SGHKS and CDR2 is YYEKEE in the germline V gene (reference sequence). Trimming took 0 bases from V and 2 from J, leaving 14 bases between them. CDR3 length equals 16 residues. Here the CDR3 DNA reads TGTGCCAGCAGCTTGGCCTCGGGTTTTCCCAACTATGGCTACACCTTC. This gives the protein CASSLASGFPNYGYTF.

This chain uses TRBV2 with TRBJ1-2; 7 bases align to TRBD1. Germline V lookup: CDR1 SNHLY, CDR2 FYNNEI. This CDR3 has 14 amino acids. V shed 5 bases and J 4 bases; nucleotides not matched to a gene: 7. The CDR3 coding sequence is TGTGCCAGCAGTCCAGGGGGTAGTAGCTATGGCTACACCTTC. Protein: CASSPGGSSYGYTF.

The V and J genes are TRBV29-1 and TRBJ2-7, with TRBD2 identical over 8 bases. The CDR3 contains 17 residues. After removal of 2 bases from V and 1 base from J, the junction contained 13 bases not matched to a gene. Per germline, CDR1 SQVTM and CDR2 ANQGSEA. The CDR3, as DNA: TGCAGCGTTGAAAAGGCGGACCCGACTAGCGCGTCCTACGAGCAGTACTTC. This codes for CSVEKADPTSASYEQYF.

This clone was detected a few times. This chain joins TRBV18 and TRBJ1-3, with D uncertain. Trimming cost V 0 bases and J 3 bases, with 18 bases left between them. Germline V gene lookup returns CDR1 KGHSH and CDR2 LQKENI. This CDR3 contains 18 residues. CDR3 DNA sequence: TGTGCCAGCTCACCACCGTTGAGTCTCGGGTTAGGTGGAAACACCATATATTTT. It is translated as CASSPPLSLGLGGNTIYF.

This sequence joins TRBV7-8 and TRBJ1-2; D gene unclear. The V gene lost 5 bases and the J gene lost 6 bases, with 19 bases spanning the gap. This CDR3 is 15 amino acids long. From germline, CDR1 is SGHVS and CDR2 FQNEAQ. The CDR3 is CASSPKAWREDGYTF. The DNA for the CDR3 is TGTGCCAGCAGCCCCAAGGCCTGGAGGGAAGATGGCTACACCTTC.

This chain uses TRBV15 with TRBJ2-7; D is undetermined. Germline V gene lookup returns CDR1 LNHNV and CDR2 YYDKDF (reference sequence). The V gene lost 0 bases and the J gene lost 0 bases, with 9 bases spanning the gap. The CDR3 has 15 amino acids. The CDR3 nucleotides are TGTGCCACCAGCAGAGATCTGGAGACCTCCTACGAGCAGTACTTC. This sequence encodes CATSRDLETSYEQYF.

The chain uses TRBV6-6 and TRBJ2-7; TRBD1 agrees at 9 bases. Germline trimming cut 2 bases from V and 1 base from J; bases unmatched to any gene: 3. Germline V CDR1 and CDR2: MNHNY, SVGAGI (reference sequence). The CDR3 loop spans 15 amino acids. The CDR3 bases are TGTGCCAGCAGTTACCCCGGGACAGGGTCCTACGAGCAGTACTTC. Its translation: CASSYPGTGSYEQYF.

The V and J genes are TRBV6-6 and TRBJ2-5; TRBD1 aligns across 10 bases. V lost 4 bases, J lost 5 bases, and 7 bases stayed unmatched. This CDR3 spans 15 amino acids. Germline assignment: CDR1 MNHNY and CDR2 SVGAGI (reference sequence). CDR3 region: CASSSGTGAGETQYF. The CDR3 DNA follows: TGTGCCAGCAGTTCCGGGACAGGGGCGGGTGAGACCCAGTACTTC.

The rearrangement links TRBV7-2 to TRBJ2-1, with D tentatively TRBD1 (6 bases). The CDR3 loop spans 17 amino acids. The V end lost 5 bases, the J end lost 0 bases, and 17 bases lay between the germline ends. CDR1 and CDR2 from the germline V gene are SGHTA and FQGNSA. As DNA, the CDR3 is TGTGCCAGCAGCATCCGGGACACGCCGAGCTCCTACAATGAGCAGTTCTTC. This codes for CASSIRDTPSSYNEQFF. Full variable domain (missing parts from reference TRBV7-2 and TRBJ2-1): GAGVSQSPSNKVTEKGKDVELRCDPISGHTALYWYRQSLGQGLEFLIYFQGNSAPDKSGLPSDRFSAERTGGSVSTLTIQRTQQEDSAVYLCASSIRDTPSSYNEQFFGPGTRLTVL.

The CDR3 DNA follows: TGTGCCAGCAGCCAGCCCCGCGGGCTAGTCGGCGGCACCGGGGAGCTGTTTTTT. It yields the protein CASSQPRGLVGGTGELFF. This chain joins TRBV11-3 and TRBJ2-2, with TRBD2 as a possible D gene (5 bases). Germline-derived CDR1 and CDR2 are SGHNT and YENEEA. Trimming took 5 bases from V and 4 from J, leaving 23 bases between them. This CDR3 has 18 amino acids.

The rearrangement links TRBV30 to TRBJ1-3; D might be TRBD1 (5 bases). The ends were cut back, 2 bases at V and 2 bases at J, with 7 bases in the middle. This CDR3 has 13 amino acids. Germline loops: CDR1 GTSNPN, CDR2 SVGIG (reference sequence). DNA of the CDR3: TGTGCCTGGAGTCGGGGGGCTGGAAACACCATATATTTT. This encodes CAWSRGAGNTIYF.

The chain uses TRBV6-1 and TRBJ1-2; 7 nucleotides match TRBD1. CDR1 and CDR2 (germline): MNHNS, SASEGT. J was trimmed by 4 bases and V by 2 bases; bases with no gene match: 13. The CDR3 is 17 residues long. The CDR3 bases are TGTGCCAGCAGTGAATCGAGGGGGCTGACAAACTTCTATGGCTACACCTTC. It yields the protein CASSESRGLTNFYGYTF.

This clone occurred a few times. The chain couples TRBV7-3 to TRBJ2-2, with D possibly matching TRBD1 (6 bases). The CDR3 covers 13 residues. V lost 5 bases and J lost 5, with 9 bases in between. Per the germline V gene, CDR1 is SGHTA and CDR2 is FQGTGA. CDR3 loop: CASSADRTGELFF. CDR3 DNA: TGTGCCAGCAGCGCCGACAGGACCGGGGAGCTGTTTTTT.

The chain links TRBV14 to TRBJ1-2; D unclear. This CDR3 comprises 12 residues. The germline CDR1 and CDR2 sequences are SGHDN and FVKESK. V was trimmed by 4 bases and J by 4 bases, leaving 7 bases between them. The CDR3 sequence: CASSLGGYGYTF. The CDR3 region has the DNA TGTGCCAGCAGCCTCGGAGGCTATGGCTACACCTTC.

A few counts support this clone. The chain has TRBV28 and TRBJ2-3, with 8 bases aligning to TRBD2. Germline V gene data show CDR1 as MDHEN and CDR2 as SYDVKM. The V segment lost 6 bases and the J segment 5 bases; nucleotides outside the gene matches: 10. The CDR3 has 15 amino acids. The CDR3 here is CASSASGSRVDTQYF. CDR3 nucleotide sequence: TGTGCCAGCAGCGCCAGCGGGAGCAGAGTAGATACGCAGTATTTT.

V and J are TRBV25-1 and TRBJ1-1; D perhaps matches TRBD1 (5 bases). The V end lost 5 bases, the J end lost 6 bases, and 19 bases lay between the germline ends. The CDR3 is made up of 15 amino acids. Germline V CDR1 and CDR2: MGHDK, SYGVNS. CDR3 protein: CASSQGVGLGPEAFF. CDR3 sequence (DNA): TGTGCCAGCAGTCAAGGGGTAGGGCTGGGGCCTGAAGCTTTCTTT.

J is TRBJ1-2 and V is TRBV2, with 7 bases lining up with TRBD1. CDR1 is SNHLY and CDR2 is FYNNEI in the germline V gene. The V and J ends lost 8 bases and 8 bases, in that order; junction bases with no gene match: 8. The CDR3 covers 12 residues. CDR3 protein: CASQQQGQGYTF. For the CDR3, the DNA is TGTGCCAGCCAACAACAGGGGCAGGGCTACACCTTC.

The gene calls are TRBV5-4 and TRBJ1-6, with 7 bases lining up with TRBD1. Per germline, CDR1 SGHNT and CDR2 YYREEE (reference sequence). This CDR3 is 13 amino acids long. J gave up 8 bases and V 4 bases, and 3 bases lay outside the gene matches. The CDR3 bases are TGTGCCAGCAGCCTAGACAGGGATTCACCCCTCCACTTT. Translated: CASSLDRDSPLHF.

V is TRBV30 and J is TRBJ1-5; TRBD1 might be the D (6 bases). The germline V gene encodes CDR1 GTSNPN and CDR2 SVGIG (reference sequence). V was pared by 3 bases and J by 10 bases, with 16 bases between. This CDR3 comprises 13 residues. CDR3 region: CAWSGGGGSPQHF. CDR3 sequence (DNA): TGTGCCTGGAGCGGAGGGGGGGGTTCCCCCCAGCATTTT.

The V call is TRBV2, the J call TRBJ1-2; D gene uncertain. V shed 5 bases and J shed 8 bases, with 15 bases lying between them. CDR1 is SNHLY and CDR2 is FYNNEI in the germline V gene. The CDR3 loop spans 13 amino acids. The CDR3 protein is CASSLLTKTGYTF. In DNA form, the CDR3 reads TGTGCCAGCAGTTTACTTACGAAAACGGGCTACACCTTC.

Concerning this clone: The germline gene is not matched at one end of the junction; a read error may be the cause. The chain recombines TRBV30 with TRBJ1-2; D remains ambiguous. The germline V gene encodes CDR1 GTSNPN and CDR2 SVGIG (reference sequence). The CDR3 loop spans 13 amino acids. The CDR3 protein is CVWTANNYGGYTF. DNA of the CDR3: TGTGTCTGGACGGCGAACAACTATGGTGGCTACACCTTC.

The V gene is TRBV6-5, the J gene TRBJ1-3; the D is unclear. V lost 8 bases and J 1 base, leaving 3 bases between the germline ends. This CDR3 is built from 11 residues. CDR1 and CDR2 (germline): MNHEY, SVGAGI. CDR3: CASHSGNTIYF. In nucleotides, the CDR3 is TGTGCCAGCCATTCTGGAAACACCATATATTTT.

The chain employs TRBV7-9 and TRBJ2-5, with 9 bases lining up with TRBD1. The CDR3 consists of 15 residues. The germline V gene encodes CDR1 SEHNR and CDR2 FQNEAQ (reference sequence). V lost 5 bases and J lost 4; bases outside the gene matches: 8. In DNA form, the CDR3 reads TGTGCCAGCAGCCCCAGGACAGGGGTGGGAGAGACCCAGTACTTC. Its protein is CASSPRTGVGETQYF.